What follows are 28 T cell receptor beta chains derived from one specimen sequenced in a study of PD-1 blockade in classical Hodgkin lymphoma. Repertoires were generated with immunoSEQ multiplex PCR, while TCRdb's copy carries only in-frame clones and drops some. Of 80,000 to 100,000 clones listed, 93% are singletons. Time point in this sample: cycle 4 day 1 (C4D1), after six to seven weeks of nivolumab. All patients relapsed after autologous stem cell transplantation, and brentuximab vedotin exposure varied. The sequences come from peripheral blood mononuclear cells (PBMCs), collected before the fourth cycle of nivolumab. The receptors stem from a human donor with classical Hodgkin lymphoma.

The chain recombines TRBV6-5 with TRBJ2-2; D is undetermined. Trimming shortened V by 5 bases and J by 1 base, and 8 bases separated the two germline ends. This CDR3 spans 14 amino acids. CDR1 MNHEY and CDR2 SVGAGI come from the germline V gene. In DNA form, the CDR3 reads TGTGCCAGCAGTCGGACGGGGAACACCGGGGAGCTGTTTTTT. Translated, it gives CASSRTGNTGELFF.

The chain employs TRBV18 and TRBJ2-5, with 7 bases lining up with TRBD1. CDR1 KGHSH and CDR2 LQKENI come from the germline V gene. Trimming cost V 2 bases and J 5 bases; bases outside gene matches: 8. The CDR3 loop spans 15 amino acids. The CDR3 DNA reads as TGTGCCAGCTCACCATCCGGGACAGCGGCGGAGACCCAGTACTTC. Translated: CASSPSGTAAETQYF. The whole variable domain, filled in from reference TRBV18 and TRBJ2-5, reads NAGVMQNPRHLVRRRGQEARLRCSPMKGHSHVYWYRQLPEEGLKFMVYLQKENIIDESGMPKERFSAEFPKEGPSILRIQQVVRGDSAAYFCASSPSGTAAETQYFGPGTRLLVL.

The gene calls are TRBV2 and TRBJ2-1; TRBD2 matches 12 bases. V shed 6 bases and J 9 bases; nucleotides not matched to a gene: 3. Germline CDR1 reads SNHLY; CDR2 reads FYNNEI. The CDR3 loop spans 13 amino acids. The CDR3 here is CASRGLAGSEQFF. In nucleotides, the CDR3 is TGTGCCAGCAGAGGACTAGCGGGAAGTGAGCAGTTCTTC.

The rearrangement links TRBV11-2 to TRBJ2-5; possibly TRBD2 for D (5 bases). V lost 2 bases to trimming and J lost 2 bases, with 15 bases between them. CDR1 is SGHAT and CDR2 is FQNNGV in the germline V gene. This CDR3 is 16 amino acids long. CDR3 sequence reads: CASSLWAGGEQETQYF. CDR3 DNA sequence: TGTGCCAGCAGCTTATGGGCGGGCGGCGAACAAGAGACCCAGTACTTC.

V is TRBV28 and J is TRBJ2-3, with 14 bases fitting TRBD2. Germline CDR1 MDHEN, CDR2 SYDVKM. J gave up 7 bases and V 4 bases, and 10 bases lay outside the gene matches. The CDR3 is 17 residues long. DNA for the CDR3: TGTGCCAGCAGTTCACCGACTAGCGGGAGGGCGGTTTATACGCAGTATTTT. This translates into CASSSPTSGRAVYTQYF.

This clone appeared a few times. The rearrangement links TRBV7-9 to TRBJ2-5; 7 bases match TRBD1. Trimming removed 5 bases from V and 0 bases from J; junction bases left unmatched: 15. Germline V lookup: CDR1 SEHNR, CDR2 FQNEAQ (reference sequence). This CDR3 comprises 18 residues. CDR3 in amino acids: CASSLTRQGFGYQETQYF. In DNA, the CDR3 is TGTGCCAGCAGCCTGACCCGACAGGGCTTCGGGTACCAAGAGACCCAGTACTTC.

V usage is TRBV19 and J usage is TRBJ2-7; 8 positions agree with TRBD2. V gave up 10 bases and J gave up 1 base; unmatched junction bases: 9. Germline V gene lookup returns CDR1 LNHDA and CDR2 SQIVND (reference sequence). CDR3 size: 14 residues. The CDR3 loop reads CATQPRGGSYEQYF. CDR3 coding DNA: TGTGCCACCCAGCCCCGGGGGGGATCCTACGAGCAGTACTTC.

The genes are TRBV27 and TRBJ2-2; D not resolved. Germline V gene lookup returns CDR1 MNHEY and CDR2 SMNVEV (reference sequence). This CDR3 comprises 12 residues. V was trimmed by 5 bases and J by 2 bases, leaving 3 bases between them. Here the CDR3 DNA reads TGTGCCAGCAGTCCAAACACCGGGGAGCTGTTTTTT. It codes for CASSPNTGELFF.

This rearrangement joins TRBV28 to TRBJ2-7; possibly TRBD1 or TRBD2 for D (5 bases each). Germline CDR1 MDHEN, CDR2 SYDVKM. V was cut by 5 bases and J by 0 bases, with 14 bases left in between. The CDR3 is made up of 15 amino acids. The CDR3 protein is CASSLSLGDSYEQYF. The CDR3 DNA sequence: TGTGCCAGCAGTCTTAGTTTGGGGGACTCCTACGAGCAGTACTTC.

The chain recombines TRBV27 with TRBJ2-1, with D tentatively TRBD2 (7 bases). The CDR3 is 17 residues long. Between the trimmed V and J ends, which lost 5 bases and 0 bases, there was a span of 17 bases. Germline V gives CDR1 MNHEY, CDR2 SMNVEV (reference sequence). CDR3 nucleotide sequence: TGTGCCAGCAGTCACCCAAGGGGGGGAAGCTCCTACAATGAGCAGTTCTTC. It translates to CASSHPRGGSSYNEQFF.

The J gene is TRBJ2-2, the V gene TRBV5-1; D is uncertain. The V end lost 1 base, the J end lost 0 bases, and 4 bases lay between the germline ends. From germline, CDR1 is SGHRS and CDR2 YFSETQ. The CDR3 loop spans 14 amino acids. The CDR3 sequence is CASSLRPNTGELFF. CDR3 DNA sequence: TGCGCCAGCAGCTTGCGGCCGAACACCGGGGAGCTGTTTTTT.

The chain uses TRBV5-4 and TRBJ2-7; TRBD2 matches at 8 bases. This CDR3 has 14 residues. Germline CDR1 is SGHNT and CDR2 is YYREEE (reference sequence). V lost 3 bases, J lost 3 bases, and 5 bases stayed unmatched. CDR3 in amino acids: CASSSTSGSYEQYF. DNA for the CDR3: TGTGCCAGCAGCTCGACAAGCGGGAGCTACGAGCAGTACTTC. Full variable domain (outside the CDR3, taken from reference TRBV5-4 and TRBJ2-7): ETGVTQSPTHLIKTRGQQVTLRCSSQSGHNTVSWYQQALGQGPQFIFQYYREEENGRGNFPPRFSGLQFPNYSSELNVNALELDDSALYLCASSSTSGSYEQYFGPGTRLTVT.

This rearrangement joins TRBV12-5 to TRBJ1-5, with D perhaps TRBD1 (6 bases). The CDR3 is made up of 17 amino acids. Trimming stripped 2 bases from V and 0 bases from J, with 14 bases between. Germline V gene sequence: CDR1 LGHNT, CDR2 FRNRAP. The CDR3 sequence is CASGLLQGPGSNQPQHF. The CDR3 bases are TGTGCTAGTGGTTTGCTTCAGGGGCCCGGTAGCAATCAGCCCCAGCATTTT.

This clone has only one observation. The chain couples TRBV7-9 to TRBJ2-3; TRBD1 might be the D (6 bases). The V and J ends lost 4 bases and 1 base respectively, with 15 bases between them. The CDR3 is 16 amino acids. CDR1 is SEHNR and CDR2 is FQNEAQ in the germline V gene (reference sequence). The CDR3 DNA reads TGTGCCAGCAGCTCACGAACAGGGACGCGCACAGATACGCAGTATTTT. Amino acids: CASSSRTGTRTDTQYF. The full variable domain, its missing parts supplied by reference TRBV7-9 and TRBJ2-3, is DTGVSQNPRHKITKRGQNVTFRCDPISEHNRLYWYRQTLGQGPEFLTYFQNEAQLEKSRLLSDRFSAERPKGSFSTLEIQRTEQGDSAMYLCASSSRTGTRTDTQYFGPGTRLTVL.

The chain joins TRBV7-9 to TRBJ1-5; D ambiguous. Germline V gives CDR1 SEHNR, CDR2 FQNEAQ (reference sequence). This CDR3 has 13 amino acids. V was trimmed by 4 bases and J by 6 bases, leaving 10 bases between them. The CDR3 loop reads CASSSQAGQPQHF. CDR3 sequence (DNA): TGTGCCAGCAGCTCCCAGGCGGGTCAGCCCCAGCATTTT.

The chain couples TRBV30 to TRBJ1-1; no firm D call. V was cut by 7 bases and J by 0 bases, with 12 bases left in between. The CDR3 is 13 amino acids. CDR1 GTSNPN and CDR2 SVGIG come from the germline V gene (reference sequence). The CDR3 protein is CASKTQMNTEAFF. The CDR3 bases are TGTGCCTCCAAGACACAAATGAACACTGAAGCTTTCTTT.

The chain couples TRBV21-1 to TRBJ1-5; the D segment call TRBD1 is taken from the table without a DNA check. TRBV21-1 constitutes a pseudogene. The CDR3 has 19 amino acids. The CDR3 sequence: CASSEHSDRGFVSNQPQHF. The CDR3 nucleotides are TGTGCCAGCAGCGAGCACAGCGACAGAGGTTTTGTTAGCAATCAGCCCCAGCATTTT.

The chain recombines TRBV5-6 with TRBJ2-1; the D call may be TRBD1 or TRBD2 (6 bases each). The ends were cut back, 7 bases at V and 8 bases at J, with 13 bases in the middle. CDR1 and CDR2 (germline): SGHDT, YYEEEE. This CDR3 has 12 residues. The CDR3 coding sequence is TGTGCCAGCGGATCCGGGGGCGATGAGCAGTTCTTC. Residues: CASGSGGDEQFF.

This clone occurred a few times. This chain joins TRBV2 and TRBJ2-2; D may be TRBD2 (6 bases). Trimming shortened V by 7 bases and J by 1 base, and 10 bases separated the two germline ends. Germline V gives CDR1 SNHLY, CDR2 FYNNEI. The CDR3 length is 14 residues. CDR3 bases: TGTGCCAGCACGGCGGGGAAGAACACCGGGGAGCTGTTTTTT. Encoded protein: CASTAGKNTGELFF.

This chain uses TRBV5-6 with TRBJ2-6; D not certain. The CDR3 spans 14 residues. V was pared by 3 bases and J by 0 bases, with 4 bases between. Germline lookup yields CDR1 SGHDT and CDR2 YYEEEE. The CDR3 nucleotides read TGTGCCAGCAGCTACCCCTCTGGGGCCAACGTCCTGACTTTC. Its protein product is CASSYPSGANVLTF.

As DNA, the CDR3 is TGTGCCAGCGGGACCCAGGGGGTCCAAGAGACCCAGTACTTC. Translated, it gives CASGTQGVQETQYF. The V and J genes are TRBV28 and TRBJ2-5, with 7 bases that match TRBD1. The CDR3 runs to 14 residues. Looked up from germline, CDR1 is MDHEN and CDR2 is SYDVKM. With V trimmed by 8 bases and J by 1 base, 7 bases remained unmatched.

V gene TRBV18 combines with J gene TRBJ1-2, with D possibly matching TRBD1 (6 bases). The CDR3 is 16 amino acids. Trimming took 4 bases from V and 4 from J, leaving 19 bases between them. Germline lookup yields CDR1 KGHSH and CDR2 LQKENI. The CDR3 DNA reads TGTGCCAGCTCACTACGGCTCAACAGGGCTGGCTATGGCTACACCTTC. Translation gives CASSLRLNRAGYGYTF.

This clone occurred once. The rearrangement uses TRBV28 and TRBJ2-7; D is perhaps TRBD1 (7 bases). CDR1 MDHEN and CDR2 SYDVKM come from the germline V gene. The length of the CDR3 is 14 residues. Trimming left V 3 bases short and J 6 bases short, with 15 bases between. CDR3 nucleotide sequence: TGTGCCAGCAGTTTTCTCGACAGGGAGGTCGAGCAGTACTTC. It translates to CASSFLDREVEQYF.

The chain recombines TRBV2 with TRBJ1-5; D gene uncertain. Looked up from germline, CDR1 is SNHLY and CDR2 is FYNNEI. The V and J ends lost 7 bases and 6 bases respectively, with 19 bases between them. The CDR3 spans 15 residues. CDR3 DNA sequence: TGTGCCAGCACCCAAGACCCGCGGCTCCGTCAGCCCCAGCATTTT. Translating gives CASTQDPRLRQPQHF.

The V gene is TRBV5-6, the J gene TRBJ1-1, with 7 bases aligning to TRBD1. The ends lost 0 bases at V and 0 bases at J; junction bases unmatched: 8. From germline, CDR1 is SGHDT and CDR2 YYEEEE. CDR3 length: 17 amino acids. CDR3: CASSLETGSPVNTEAFF. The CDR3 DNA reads TGTGCCAGCAGCTTGGAGACAGGGTCACCCGTGAACACTGAAGCTTTCTTT. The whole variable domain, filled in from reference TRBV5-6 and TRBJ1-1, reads DAGVTQSPTHLIKTRGQQVTLRCSPKSGHDTVSWYQQALGQGPQFIFQYYEEEERQRGNFPDRFSGHQFPNYSSELNVNALLLGDSALYLCASSLETGSPVNTEAFFGQGTRLTVV.

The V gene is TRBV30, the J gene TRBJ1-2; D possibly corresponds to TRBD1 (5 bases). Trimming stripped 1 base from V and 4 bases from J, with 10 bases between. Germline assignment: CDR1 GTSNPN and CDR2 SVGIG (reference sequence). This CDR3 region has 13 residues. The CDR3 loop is CAWSETGTYGYTF. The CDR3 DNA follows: TGTGCCTGGAGTGAGACTGGGACCTATGGCTACACCTTC.

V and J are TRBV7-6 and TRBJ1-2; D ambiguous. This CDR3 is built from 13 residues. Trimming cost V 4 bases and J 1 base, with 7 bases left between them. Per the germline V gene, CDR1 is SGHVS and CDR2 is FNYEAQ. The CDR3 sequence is CASSSGLNYGYTF. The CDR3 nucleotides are TGTGCCAGCAGCTCCGGGCTTAACTATGGCTACACCTTC.

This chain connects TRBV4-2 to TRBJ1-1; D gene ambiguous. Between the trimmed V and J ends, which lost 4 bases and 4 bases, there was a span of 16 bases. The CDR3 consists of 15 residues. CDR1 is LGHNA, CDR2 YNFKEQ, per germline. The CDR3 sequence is CASSLPTGIRTEAFF. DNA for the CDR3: TGTGCCAGCAGCCTCCCGACGGGAATCCGCACTGAAGCTTTCTTT.